This T cell receptor (beta chain) is from a study of blood T cell repertoires in COVID-19 (dated by TCRdb to the early 2020s). With respect to the entire study: The collaborator samples originated in the United States, Italy and Spain and spanned the acute and convalescent phases of COVID-19. The prospective study material was composed of cDNA or gDNA derived from T cells, B-cell-depleted T cells, or PBMCs. Where available, HLA class I and class II types were obtained from metadata supplied by the sample provider rather than from assay-based typing. The dataset comprised deeply sampled blood TCRbeta repertoires from subjects exposed to, actively infected with, or recovered from COVID-19. Samples were obtained from the ongoing ImmuneRACE study (first 160 participants) and from about 1,300 subjects provided by 6 global collaborators. The sample metadata nearly always contained a de-identified subject ID, COVID-19 status, age in years and sex. The repertoires were released in a freely available public database meant as a resource for research on the immune response to SARS-CoV-2. Overall results and qualifications from the work: How much clinical and demographic metadata was included differed by source and by participant, and the metadata was provided uncurated.

The CDR3 holds 15 amino acids from the cysteine to the phenylalanine. Only the CDR3 region is kept as DNA, spanning 45 bases read in frame from base 1. Per the germline V gene (reference sequence), SGHKS is the CDR1 and YYEKEE is the CDR2. V is trimmed back by 4 bases and J by 4 bases, and the junction contains 9 bases that no gene match accounts for. Participants in the prospective study were enrolled through a virtual design, were aged roughly 18 to 100 years, and lived in roughly 26 United States geographic areas. Cohort assignment in the prospective study relied on participant-reported clinical history from a screening survey and a study questionnaire. Recovered participants in ImmuneRACE Cohort 3 were defined as having two consecutive negative NP/OP PCR tests, clearance from a healthcare professional, or resolution of symptoms. In the prospective study, whole blood, serum and a nasopharyngeal or oropharyngeal swab were collected from each participant by mobile phlebotomists. Over a roughly 2-month period, participants in the prospective study had the option of providing additional blood draws and questionnaires. Blood samples from the prospective study were shipped frozen or at room temperature prior to DNA extraction.

Comments on this clone: Its antigen remains undetermined. The record has no base qualities; no much larger clone is one base away.

TCRbeta CDR3 regions were amplified from genomic DNA using the immunoSEQ Assay, a bias-controlled multiplex PCR. The original pipeline was this. The number of nucleated cells in each sample was estimated by amplification of reference gene primers within the assay. Sequence reads were collapsed and filtered to measure the absolute abundance of every unique TCRbeta CDR3 rearrangement. For each sample, productive Simpson clonality was calculated by taking the square root of Simpson's diversity index across productive rearrangements. As stored in TCRdb, this immuneACCESS dataset retains in-frame rearrangements with V and J assigned. A fraction of the clones does not appear; measured against another copy, unresolved V genes explain less than half of the discrepancy, and the remainder lacks a known reason. The V and J calls and clone size come from that table; D and trimming were worked out from the DNA. Present in this sample are about 140,000 clones, about 79% of which were seen just once. Together, the top ten hold roughly 2.9% of the sample.

This sequence originates from a woman aged 45 to 65 who had recovered from COVID-19. Source material: PBMCs or T cells enriched from blood (not recorded which). The receptor chain draws on TRBV5-5 and TRBJ1-2, and TRBD1 matches 8 of the central bases. The CDR3 protein is CASSGTGGRSYGYTF. The nucleotide sequence is given as TGTGCCAGCAGCGGTACAGGGGGAAGATCCTATGGCTACACCTTC.